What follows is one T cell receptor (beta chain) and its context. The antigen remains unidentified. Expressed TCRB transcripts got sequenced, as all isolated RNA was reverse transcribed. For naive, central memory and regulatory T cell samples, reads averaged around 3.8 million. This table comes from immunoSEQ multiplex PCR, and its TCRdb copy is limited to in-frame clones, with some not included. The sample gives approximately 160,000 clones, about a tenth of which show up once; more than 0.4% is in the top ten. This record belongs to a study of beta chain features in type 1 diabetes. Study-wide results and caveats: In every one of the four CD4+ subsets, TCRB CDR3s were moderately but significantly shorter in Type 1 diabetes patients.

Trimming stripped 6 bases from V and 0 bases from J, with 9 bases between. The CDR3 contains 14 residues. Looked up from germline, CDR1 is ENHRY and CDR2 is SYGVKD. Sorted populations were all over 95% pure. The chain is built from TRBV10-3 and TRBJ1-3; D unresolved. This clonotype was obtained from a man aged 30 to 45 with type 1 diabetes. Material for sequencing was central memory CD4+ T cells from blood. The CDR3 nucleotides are TGTGCCATCAGGGCTAGCGACTCTGGAAACACCATATATTTT. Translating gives CAIRASDSGNTIYF.